These T cell receptor beta chains were read from a single sample in a study of radiotherapy plus CTLA-4 blockade in lung cancer. Produced via immunoSEQ multiplex PCR; TCRdb's table is partial and in-frame only. The table shows some 66,000 clones, with around 83% occurring only once. The source material was peripheral blood, sampled from a patient treated with radiotherapy plus ipilimumab. The receptors originated from a human donor with non-small cell lung cancer who had a partial response to radiotherapy plus ipilimumab. The CDR3 runs from the conserved cysteine through the conserved F or W. The D gene is left open where the match is weak. Clone size, where shown, is once, few, many, or a class for clones that have expanded.

>NA|TRBV5-1|TRBJ1-1|NA
CASSLVAGGERRNTEAFF
TGCGCCAGCAGCTTGGTGGCCGGGGGTGAGAGGAGGAACACTGAAGCTTTCTTT
>TRBD1|TRBV19|TRBJ1-5|NA
CASSARRQGADNQPQHF
TGTGCCAGTAGTGCCCGGAGACAGGGGGCTGACAATCAGCCCCAGCATTTT
>TRBD1|TRBV18|TRBJ1-1|once
CASLPGTANTEAFF
TGTGCCAGCTTACCCGGGACAGCGAACACTGAAGCTTTCTTT
>NA|TRBV9|TRBJ2-7|NA
CASSPRGGPSYEQYF
TGTGCCAGCAGCCCCCGGGGAGGTCCGTCCTACGAGCAGTACTTC
>NA|TRBV4-1|TRBJ2-1|few
CASSQVLSLSYNEQFF
TGCGCCAGCAGCCAAGTTCTGTCCCTCTCCTACAATGAGCAGTTCTTC
>NA|TRBV5-1|TRBJ2-1|NA
CASSLAIQGEQFF
TGCGCCAGCAGCTTGGCGATTCAGGGTGAGCAGTTCTTC
>TRBD1|TRBV6-1|TRBJ1-3|NA
CASSEGTGRGNTIYF
TGTGCCAGCAGTGAGGGGACAGGGAGAGGAAACACCATATATTTT
>NA|TRBV4-1|TRBJ2-6|NA
CASSQGIELSSGANVLTF
TGCGCCAGCAGCCAAGGAATTGAGTTGAGCTCTGGGGCCAACGTCCTGACTTTC
>TRBD1|TRBV29-1|TRBJ1-1|NA
CSVGPRTGVKGTEAFF
TGCAGCGTTGGCCCGCGGACAGGGGTAAAGGGAACTGAAGCTTTCTTT
>TRBD2|TRBV5-1|TRBJ2-1|NA
CASSYRTSGGNEQFF
TGCGCCAGCAGCTACCGGACTAGCGGGGGCAATGAGCAGTTCTTC
>TRBD2|TRBV11-2|TRBJ2-1|NA
CASSPGTTSNNEQFF
TGTGCCAGCAGCCCAGGGACTACCTCCAACAATGAGCAGTTCTTC
>NA|TRBV15|TRBJ1-5|NA
CATSRDLAGKHF
TGTGCCACCAGCAGAGATCTGGCAGGGAAGCATTTT
>NA|TRBV5-6|TRBJ2-2|NA
CASSLLYVMTSGTGELFF
TGTGCCAGCAGCTTGCTTTATGTTATGACTTCTGGCACCGGGGAGCTGTTTTTT
>NA|TRBV5-1|TRBJ2-3|NA
CASSLGWAPTDTQYF
TGCGCCAGCAGCTTGGGTTGGGCTCCCACAGATACGCAGTATTTT
>NA|TRBV29-1|TRBJ2-3|NA
CSVPHGVQGQADTQYF
TGCAGCGTCCCCCATGGGGTGCAGGGTCAAGCAGATACGCAGTATTTT
>NA|TRBV4-1|TRBJ2-7|medium-sized
CASSQEKSAYEQYF
TGCGCCAGCAGCCAAGAGAAATCGGCCTACGAGCAGTACTTC
>NA|TRBV4-2|TRBJ1-1|few
CASSQDRITEAFF
TGTGCCAGCAGCCAAGATCGTATCACTGAAGCTTTCTTT
>NA|TRBV19|TRBJ1-1|medium-sized
CASTLDKYTEAFF
TGTGCCAGTACCCTCGACAAGTACACTGAAGCTTTCTTT
>NA|TRBV11-2|TRBJ2-7|NA
CASSLTGVPYEQYF
TGTGCCAGCAGCTTAACCGGGGTTCCCTACGAGCAGTACTTC
>TRBD2|TRBV9|TRBJ2-3|NA
CASSVGTSGITDTQYF
TGTGCCAGCAGCGTAGGGACTAGCGGGATTACAGATACGCAGTATTTT
>TRBD1|TRBV27|TRBJ1-1|NA
CASREPGGRKTEAFF
TGTGCCAGCAGGGAACCAGGGGGTCGGAAAACTGAAGCTTTCTTT
>TRBD1|TRBV9|TRBJ2-7|NA
CASSGSGTGTYEQYF
TGTGCCAGCAGCGGCTCCGGGACAGGGACCTACGAGCAGTACTTC
>TRBD1|TRBV5-1|TRBJ2-1|NA
CASSVPPPGQNYNEQFF
TGCGCCAGCAGCGTACCCCCGCCGGGACAGAACTACAATGAGCAGTTCTTC
>NA|TRBV28|TRBJ1-4|NA
CASSTGFDEKLFF
TGTGCCAGCAGCACAGGGTTCGATGAAAAACTGTTTTTT
>NA|TRBV2|TRBJ1-1|once
CASRGRGGIATEAFF
TGTGCCAGCAGGGGCCGGGGAGGGATTGCAACTGAAGCTTTCTTT
>NA|TRBV4-1|TRBJ2-1|NA
CASSQAAGKSVRGNEQFF
TGCGCCAGCAGCCAAGCCGCGGGGAAAAGCGTCCGGGGCAATGAGCAGTTCTTC
>TRBD2|TRBV5-1|TRBJ2-7|NA
CASSSGMRTSGTYEQYF
TGCGCCAGCAGCTCAGGAATGAGGACTAGCGGAACCTACGAGCAGTACTTC